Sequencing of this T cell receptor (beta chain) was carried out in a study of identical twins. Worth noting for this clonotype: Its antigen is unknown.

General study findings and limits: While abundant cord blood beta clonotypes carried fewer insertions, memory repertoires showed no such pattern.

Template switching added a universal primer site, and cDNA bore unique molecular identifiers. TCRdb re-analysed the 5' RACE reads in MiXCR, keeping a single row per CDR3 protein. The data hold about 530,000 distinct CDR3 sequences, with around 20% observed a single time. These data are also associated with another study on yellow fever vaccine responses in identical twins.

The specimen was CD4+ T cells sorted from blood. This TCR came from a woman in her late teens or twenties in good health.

In nucleotides, the CDR3 is TGTGCCAGCAGGACTGTCGGTGGACTAGGGGTAGGCGAGCAGTACTTC. Amino acids: CASRTVGGLGVGEQYF. The V and J genes are TRBV7-2 and TRBJ2-7, with 7 bases fitting TRBD2. With 6 bases clipped from V and 6 bases from J, the junction kept 17 bases outside the gene matches. Germline CDR1 SGHTA, CDR2 FQGNSA. The CDR3 covers 16 residues.